A selection of T cell receptor beta chains follows, all from one sample in a study of shared clonotypes between healthy human individuals. The repertoire was sequenced with immunoSEQ multiplex PCR; TCRdb's copy has only in-frame clones and lacks some. This sample has around 690,000 clones, with around 90% found just once. Material for sequencing was memory CD8+ T cells from PBMCs. These receptors came from a man aged 18 to 29 in good health. Some clones in this sample may be carry-over from other donors' samples. The CDR3 runs from the conserved cysteine through the conserved F or W. The D gene is left open where the match is weak. Only some rows state a clone size, as once, few, many or a class for expanded clones.

CDR3 protein: CASSELHRTDTQYF
CDR3 DNA: TGTGCCAGCAGTGAACTACATCGCACAGATACGCAGTATTTT
D gene: .
V gene: TRBV6-1
clone size: .
J gene: TRBJ2-3
CDR3 length: 14

CDR3 protein: CASSLIQSNEKLFF
CDR3 DNA: TGTGCCAGCAGCTTAATTCAGTCTAATGAAAAACTGTTTTTT
D gene: .
V gene: TRBV7-6
clone size: .
J gene: TRBJ1-4
CDR3 length: 14

CDR3 protein: CASSQDWLGTSGFTDTQYF
CDR3 DNA: TGCGCCAGCAGCCAAGATTGGTTGGGGACTAGCGGATTCACAGATACGCAGTATTTT
D gene: TRBD2
V gene: TRBV4-3
clone size: .
J gene: TRBJ2-3
CDR3 length: 19

CDR3 protein: CAINGLAGGFSPEEQYF
CDR3 DNA: TGTGCCATCAACGGACTAGCGGGAGGGTTCTCCCCGGAAGAGCAGTACTTC
D gene: TRBD2
V gene: TRBV10-3
clone size: .
J gene: TRBJ2-7
CDR3 length: 17

CDR3 protein: CASSPLDRDTERDEQFF
CDR3 DNA: TGTGCCAGCAGCCCTCTGGACAGGGACACGGAAAGGGATGAGCAGTTCTTC
D gene: TRBD1
V gene: TRBV9
clone size: .
J gene: TRBJ2-1
CDR3 length: 17

CDR3 protein: CASYPRGLNTEAFF
CDR3 DNA: TGTGCCAGCTATCCCAGGGGCCTGAACACTGAAGCTTTCTTT
D gene: .
V gene: TRBV27
clone size: .
J gene: TRBJ1-1
CDR3 length: 14

CDR3 protein: CATPPQEGLNTEAFF
CDR3 DNA: TGTGCCACCCCCCCCCAGGAGGGCCTGAACACTGAAGCTTTCTTT
D gene: .
V gene: TRBV7-9
clone size: .
J gene: TRBJ1-1
CDR3 length: 15

CDR3 protein: CASRRGFTEAFF
CDR3 DNA: TGTGCCAGCAGAAGGGGGTTTACTGAAGCTTTCTTT
D gene: .
V gene: TRBV25-1
clone size: few
J gene: TRBJ1-1
CDR3 length: 12

CDR3 protein: CASSITGVGPYEQYF
CDR3 DNA: TGTGCCAGCAGCATCACAGGGGTGGGGCCCTACGAGCAGTACTTC
D gene: TRBD1
V gene: TRBV7-2
clone size: .
J gene: TRBJ2-7
CDR3 length: 15

CDR3 protein: CASSLLQWVHTDTQYF
CDR3 DNA: TGTGCCAGCAGCCTCCTCCAATGGGTTCACACAGATACGCAGTATTTT
D gene: .
V gene: TRBV27
clone size: .
J gene: TRBJ2-3
CDR3 length: 16

CDR3 protein: CASSSRSWEGRGNEQFF
CDR3 DNA: TGTGCCAGCAGCTCCCGAAGCTGGGAAGGGAGGGGGAATGAGCAGTTCTTC
D gene: .
V gene: TRBV9
clone size: .
J gene: TRBJ2-1
CDR3 length: 17

CDR3 protein: CASSLLGVTGYTF
CDR3 DNA: TGTGCCAGCAGTTTATTAGGGGTGACTGGCTACACCTTC
D gene: .
V gene: TRBV27
clone size: .
J gene: TRBJ1-2
CDR3 length: 13

CDR3 protein: CASSEFPNQPQHF
CDR3 DNA: TGTGCCAGCAGTGAGTTCCCCAATCAGCCCCAGCATTTT
D gene: .
V gene: TRBV2
clone size: .
J gene: TRBJ1-5
CDR3 length: 13

CDR3 protein: CASRRGPTGDEAFF
CDR3 DNA: TGCGCCAGCCGGCGGGGGCCAACGGGGGATGAAGCTTTCTTT
D gene: .
V gene: TRBV23-1
clone size: .
J gene: TRBJ1-1
CDR3 length: 14

CDR3 protein: CASSFFGVRDEAFF
CDR3 DNA: TGTGCCAGCAGTTTCTTCGGGGTTAGGGATGAAGCTTTCTTT
D gene: .
V gene: TRBV28
clone size: .
J gene: TRBJ1-1
CDR3 length: 14